Listed here is a single TCR beta chain. The sample carries other DNA sequences with the same CDR3. The V gene's germline CDR1 is MNHEY and CDR2 SVGAGI. The CDR3 is made up of 16 amino acids. Trimming removed 0 bases from V and 2 bases from J, with 8 bases in between. This sample is drawn from a study of blood T cell repertoires in COVID-19. Study as a whole: T cells, B-cell-depleted T cells, or PBMCs provided the cDNA or gDNA that served as material.

In the study's own analysis: Counts of nucleated cells, estimated from reference gene primer amplification, were obtained. Data came from immunoSEQ multiplex PCR; TCRdb stores just in-frame clones and leaves some out. That table supplies the V and J calls and clone size; D and trimming were determined from the DNA. The table records roughly 100,000 clones, approximately 85% of them present only once. This chain uses TRBV6-5 with TRBJ2-6; possible D gene TRBD2, 5 bases. Sequencing input: peripheral blood. This receptor was taken from a man aged 40-49 years with active or convalescent COVID-19. CDR3 sequence reads: CASSYSSGTGANVLTF. The CDR3 nucleotides read TGTGCCAGCAGTTACTCATCCGGGACTGGGGCCAACGTCCTGACTTTC.